Below are 27 T cell receptor beta chains sequenced from a single sample in a study of shared clonotypes between healthy human individuals. The repertoire was sequenced with immunoSEQ multiplex PCR; TCRdb's copy has only in-frame clones and lacks some. The sample shows 850,000 to 1,200,000 clones, approximately 72% of them seen only once. Sequenced: memory CD4+ T cells sorted from blood. Subset in this sample: CD45RA-negative fraction. All receptors come from a man between 18 and 35 years old in good health.

This chain links TRBV13 with TRBJ2-3; no reliable D call. V was pared by 5 bases and J by 5 bases, with 11 bases between. The CDR3 loop spans 13 amino acids. CDR1 PRHDT and CDR2 FYEKMQ come from the germline V gene (reference sequence). The DNA for the CDR3 is TGTGCCAGCAGCAAGGGAAGGGTAGATACGCAGTATTTT. As protein: CASSKGRVDTQYF.

This chain connects TRBV10-3 to TRBJ2-1; 12 bases map to TRBD2. The germline V gene has CDR1 ENHRY and CDR2 SYGVKD. The CDR3 covers 13 residues. With 10 bases clipped from V and 8 bases from J, the junction kept 6 bases outside the gene matches. CDR3 residues: CATSGTSGYEQFF. CDR3 bases: TGTGCCACCTCGGGGACTAGCGGGTATGAGCAGTTCTTC.

J is TRBJ2-1 and V is TRBV9, with a tentative D call TRBD2 (5 bases). With 1 base removed from V and 1 base from J, the gap between germline ends came to 12 bases. Germline V lookup: CDR1 SGDLS, CDR2 YYNGEE. The CDR3 is made up of 16 amino acids. The CDR3 region is CASSVLAPGSYNEQFF. In nucleotides, the CDR3 is TGTGCCAGCAGCGTACTAGCCCCTGGGTCCTACAATGAGCAGTTCTTC.

This sequence joins TRBV10-1 and TRBJ2-1; D is undetermined. The CDR3 loop spans 11 amino acids. The V and J ends lost 6 bases and 6 bases respectively, with 6 bases between them. Germline lookup yields CDR1 WNHNN and CDR2 SYGVQD (reference sequence). The CDR3 sequence is CASSPPNEQFF. CDR3 in DNA: TGCGCCAGCAGCCCGCCCAATGAGCAGTTCTTC.

The V gene is TRBV6-1, the J gene TRBJ2-3, with D perhaps being TRBD1 or TRBD2 (5 bases each). From germline, CDR1 is MNHNS and CDR2 SASEGT. Trimming stripped 4 bases from V and 0 bases from J, with 14 bases between. This CDR3 contains 16 residues. The chain's CDR3 is CASSAGIGASTDTQYF. The CDR3 DNA is TGTGCCAGCAGTGCGGGGATTGGGGCGAGCACAGATACGCAGTATTTT.

This clone was recorded at least ten times. The V and J genes are TRBV7-2 and TRBJ2-7; D gene uncertain. Trimming stripped 3 bases from V and 6 bases from J, with 15 bases between. The CDR3 has 14 residues. Germline V lookup: CDR1 SGHTA, CDR2 FQGNSA. The CDR3 reads CASSFGQSAPEQYF. The CDR3 region has the DNA TGTGCCAGCAGCTTCGGCCAATCCGCCCCCGAGCAGTACTTC.

This chain connects TRBV18 to TRBJ1-5; 10 nucleotides align to TRBD1. CDR3 length: 15 amino acids. The germline CDR1 and CDR2 sequences are KGHSH and LQKENI. Unmatched junction bases numbered 5, after V lost 4 bases and J lost 5 bases. The CDR3 loop is CASSRTGTGDQPQHF. The CDR3 nucleotides are TGTGCCAGCTCACGAACCGGGACAGGGGATCAGCCCCAGCATTTT.

The chain carries TRBV9 and TRBJ1-4; a possible D gene is TRBD1 (5 bases). Germline CDR1 is SGDLS and CDR2 is YYNGEE. The CDR3 covers 17 residues. The V end lost 1 base, the J end lost 0 bases, and 13 bases lay between the germline ends. CDR3 residues: CASSVMRGDATNEKLFF. Written as DNA, the CDR3 is TGTGCCAGCAGCGTAATGAGGGGCGATGCAACTAATGAAAAACTGTTTTTT.

The V gene is TRBV4-1, the J gene TRBJ2-3; 7 bases line up with TRBD2. This CDR3 comprises 16 residues. Trimming at V came to 3 bases and at J to 5 bases, leaving 11 bases not matched to a gene. In germline, CDR1 is MGHRA, CDR2 YSYEKL. The CDR3 bases are TGCGCCAGCAGCCACCTCAAGGGTGTAGCGGGAGATACGCAGTATTTT. It yields the protein CASSHLKGVAGDTQYF.

The chain is built from TRBV5-1 and TRBJ2-5; unclear D gene. Trimming removed 3 bases at V and 2 bases at J, with 14 bases between. Germline CDR1 SGHRS, CDR2 YFSETQ. The CDR3 consists of 15 residues. The DNA for the CDR3 is TGCGCCAGCAGCTCGTGGGCCAAAAAACAAGAGACCCAGTACTTC. Protein: CASSSWAKKQETQYF.

Remarks on this clone: One end of the junction varies from germline; a read error may be responsible. The chain employs TRBV5-1 and TRBJ1-1; TRBD1 aligns across 12 bases. The germline V gene encodes CDR1 SGHRS and CDR2 YFSETQ. The CDR3 consists of 13 residues. In DNA form, the CDR3 reads TGCGCCAGCAGCCCGGGACAGGGGGCTACCCAACTGTTT. Translation: CASSPGQGATQLF. Filled out from reference TRBV5-1 and TRBJ1-1, the complete variable domain reads KAGVTQTPRYLIKTRGQQVTLSCSPISGHRSVSWYQQTPGQGLQFLFEYFSETQRNKGNFPGRFSGRQFSNSRSEMNVSTLELGDSALYLCASSPGQGATQLFGQGTRLTVV.

V gene TRBV18 combines with J gene TRBJ1-3, with 7 bases lining up with TRBD1. The CDR3 loop spans 15 amino acids. Germline-derived CDR1 and CDR2 are KGHSH and LQKENI. The J segment lost 4 bases and the V segment lost 2 bases, leaving 5 bases of the junction unmatched. The CDR3 bases are TGTGCCAGCTCACCAGAACAGGGGTACGGAAACACCATATATTTT. Translated, it gives CASSPEQGYGNTIYF.

The rearrangement links TRBV19 to TRBJ1-6; the D gene is possibly TRBD1 (6 bases). V shed 2 bases and J shed 10 bases, with 12 bases lying between them. The CDR3 has 14 residues. From germline, CDR1 is LNHDA and CDR2 SQIVND (reference sequence). The CDR3 reads CASSITGAESPLHF. Here the CDR3 DNA reads TGTGCCAGTAGTATAACGGGGGCCGAATCACCCCTCCACTTT.

The CDR3 loop reads CASSQSLNEKLFF. The CDR3 DNA sequence: TGCGCCAGCAGCCAATCCCTAAATGAAAAACTGTTTTTT. The V and J genes are TRBV4-3 and TRBJ1-4; D is unclear. The CDR3 sequence is 13 residues long. V lost 2 bases and J lost 5, with 6 bases in between. Germline CDR1 is LGHNA and CDR2 is YSLEER.

V gene TRBV7-3 combines with J gene TRBJ2-2, with 10 bases identical to TRBD2. The CDR3 totals 19 residues. Germline V gene sequence: CDR1 SGHTA, CDR2 FQGTGA. Losses at the gene ends were 1 base for V and 5 bases for J; bases not matched to a gene: 13. CDR3 protein: CASSLNPAGGPRGTGELFF. CDR3 nucleotide sequence: TGTGCCAGCAGCTTAAACCCAGCGGGGGGGCCGAGAGGTACCGGGGAGCTGTTTTTT.

This chain connects TRBV4-1 to TRBJ2-1, with TRBD1 matching over 11 bases. The CDR3 is 18 residues long. Germline values: CDR1 MGHRA, CDR2 YSYEKL. The V gene end was trimmed by 3 bases and the J gene end by 5 bases; junction bases not matched to a gene: 12. CDR3 sequence: CASSHGQGAREEDNEQFF. The CDR3 nucleotides read TGCGCCAGCAGCCACGGACAGGGGGCAAGGGAAGAGGACAATGAGCAGTTCTTC.

The CDR3 DNA sequence: TGTGCCAGCAGTTTAAACAGGGAGAAGAGTAAGACTGAAGCTTTCTTT. Translated: CASSLNREKSKTEAFF. The rearrangement uses TRBV27 and TRBJ1-1, with a tentative D call TRBD1 (6 bases). Germline loops: CDR1 MNHEY, CDR2 SMNVEV (reference sequence). The CDR3 sequence is 16 residues long. The V and J ends lost 2 bases and 5 bases respectively, with 18 bases between them.

This chain uses TRBV5-1 with TRBJ2-3; 9 bases match TRBD2. In germline, CDR1 is SGHRS, CDR2 YFSETQ. J was trimmed by 4 bases and V by 5 bases; bases with no gene match: 8. The CDR3 is 15 residues long. CDR3 bases: TGCGCCAGCAGTTCGGTGGCGGGGGGGCCAGATACGCAGTATTTT. It specifies CASSSVAGGPDTQYF.

In nucleotides, the CDR3 is TGTGCCAGCAGCTTAGCGCACGGACTAGCGGGAGAATCTTTCGAGCAGTACTTC. It encodes CASSLAHGLAGESFEQYF. V and J are TRBV7-9 and TRBJ2-7, with 13 positions matching TRBD2. The CDR3 contains 18 residues. Germline CDR1 reads SEHNR; CDR2 reads FQNEAQ (reference sequence). The J segment lost 6 bases and the V segment lost 0 bases, leaving 11 bases of the junction unmatched.

This chain uses TRBV6-1 with TRBJ2-2, with unresolved D. V lost 10 bases, J lost 4 bases, and 16 bases lay in between. Germline CDR1 reads MNHNS; CDR2 reads SASEGT. This CDR3 is 14 amino acids long. CDR3 coding DNA: TGTGCCACCCTACCGCGCTCGGGCACCGGGGAGCTGTTTTTT. Translation: CATLPRSGTGELFF.

The CDR3 DNA reads TGTGCCAGCAGCCAAGGACAGGGTTCTCTCGAGCAGTACTTC. It encodes CASSQGQGSLEQYF. The chain employs TRBV14 and TRBJ2-7, with 7 bases lining up with TRBD1. V was clipped by 1 base and J by 6 bases; unmatched bases: 6. Germline CDR1 SGHDN, CDR2 FVKESK. The CDR3 is 14 amino acids.

CDR3 loop: CASSYRSGQVGNEQYF. The CDR3 region has the DNA TGTGCCAGCAGTTACCGTTCCGGACAGGTGGGGAACGAGCAGTACTTC. The rearrangement joins TRBV6-6 to TRBJ2-7, with 7 bases fitting TRBD1. The length of the CDR3 is 16 residues. Trimming removed 2 bases from V and 5 bases from J; junction bases left unmatched: 12. Germline-derived CDR1 and CDR2 are MNHNY and SVGAGI (reference sequence).

The chain carries TRBV18 and TRBJ1-5, with 7 positions matching TRBD1. Germline assignment: CDR1 KGHSH and CDR2 LQKENI. The CDR3 totals 16 residues. Germline trimming cut 3 bases from V and 1 base from J; bases unmatched to any gene: 6. CDR3 sequence reads: CASSPPGQLSNQPQHF. The CDR3 DNA follows: TGTGCCAGCTCACCCCCGGGACAGTTAAGCAATCAGCCCCAGCATTTT.

This clone has more than one count but fewer than ten. The chain employs TRBV7-6 and TRBJ2-5, with TRBD2 identical over 9 bases. Unmatched junction bases numbered 12, after V lost 5 bases and J lost 5 bases. Germline loops: CDR1 SGHVS, CDR2 FNYEAQ. The CDR3 extends over 16 amino acids. The CDR3 DNA sequence: TGTGCCAGCAGCCTTCGCGGGGGGGATCGTGAGGAGACCCAGTACTTC. Encoded protein: CASSLRGGDREETQYF.

The gene calls are TRBV7-2 and TRBJ1-5, with D unclear. Germline V gene lookup returns CDR1 SGHTA and CDR2 FQGNSA. V lost 5 bases to trimming and J lost 5 bases, with 13 bases between them. The CDR3 runs 14 residues. The CDR3 nucleotides are TGTGCCAGCAGCCGAACCGGGATGGATCAGCCCCAGCATTTT. Its translation is CASSRTGMDQPQHF.

This clone was counted once. The V gene is TRBV6-5, the J gene TRBJ1-1; no definite D call. CDR3 length equals 14 residues. Germline V lookup: CDR1 MNHEY, CDR2 SVGAGI. Trimming took 7 bases from V and 2 from J, leaving 14 bases between them. DNA for the CDR3: TGTGCCAGCACCCCGCTCAGTTTAAACACTGAAGCTTTCTTT. This codes for CASTPLSLNTEAFF.

The rearrangement links TRBV7-3 to TRBJ2-3; 8 bases agree with TRBD2. Per the germline V gene, CDR1 is SGHTA and CDR2 is FQGTGA. Trimming at V came to 2 bases and at J to 5 bases, leaving 6 bases not matched to a gene. The CDR3 spans 15 residues. The CDR3 DNA sequence: TGTGCCAGCAGCTTATCCCCCAGCGGGGGAGATACGCAGTATTTT. This gives the protein CASSLSPSGGDTQYF.